This T cell receptor beta chain was captured in a study of T cell changes during pregnancy in multiple sclerosis. In germline, CDR1 is MNHEY, CDR2 SMNVEV (reference sequence). The CDR3 is 15 amino acids. Trimming stripped 10 bases from V and 8 bases from J, with 26 bases between. This table comes from immunoSEQ multiplex PCR, and its TCRdb copy is limited to in-frame clones, with some not included. The table lists tens of thousands of clones, approximately 93% of them singletons. This TCR was recovered from a female donor with multiple sclerosis, enrolled in a pregnancy study. The chain employs TRBV27 and TRBJ1-2; possible D gene TRBD1, 6 bases. The sample here was CD8+ T cells from peripheral blood mononuclear cells, taken in the second trimester of pregnancy. Written as DNA, the CDR3 is TGTGCCACCAGCCTTTCTCGCAGGGGTTTTGGCGGCTACACCTTC. As protein: CATSLSRRGFGGYTF.